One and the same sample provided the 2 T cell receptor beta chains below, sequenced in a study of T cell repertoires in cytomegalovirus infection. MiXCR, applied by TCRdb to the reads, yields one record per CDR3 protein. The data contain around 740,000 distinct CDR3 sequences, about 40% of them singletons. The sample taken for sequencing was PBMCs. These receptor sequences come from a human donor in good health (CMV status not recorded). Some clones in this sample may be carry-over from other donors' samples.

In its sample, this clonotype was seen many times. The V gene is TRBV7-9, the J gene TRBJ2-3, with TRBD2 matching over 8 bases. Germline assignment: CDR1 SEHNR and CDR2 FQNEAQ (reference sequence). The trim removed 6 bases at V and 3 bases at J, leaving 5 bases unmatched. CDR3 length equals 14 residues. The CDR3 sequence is CASSPAGVTDTQYF. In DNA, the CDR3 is TGTGCCAGCAGTCCAGCGGGGGTTACAGATACGCAGTATTTT.

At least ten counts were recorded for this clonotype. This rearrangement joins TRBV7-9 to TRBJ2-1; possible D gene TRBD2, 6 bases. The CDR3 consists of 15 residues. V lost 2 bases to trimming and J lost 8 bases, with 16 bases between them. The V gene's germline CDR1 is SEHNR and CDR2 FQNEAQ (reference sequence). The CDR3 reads CASSLTRGWEDEQFF. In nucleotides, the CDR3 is TGTGCCAGCAGCTTAACCCGGGGTTGGGAGGATGAGCAGTTCTTC. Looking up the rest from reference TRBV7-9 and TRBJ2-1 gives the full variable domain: DTGVSQNPRHKITKRGQNVTFRCDPISEHNRLYWYRQTLGQGPEFLTYFQNEAQLEKSRLLSDRFSAERPKGSFSTLEIQRTEQGDSAMYLCASSLTRGWEDEQFFGPGTRLTVL.